This record concerns one TCR beta chain sequence. The antigen remains undetermined. Viral peptide pools were used in the ViraFEST assay to expand antigen-specific CD4+ T cells, and sequencing came afterward. Having been cultured for less than 12 days, the cells underwent CD4+ T cell isolation. Sometime from March through December 2020, the person acquired a SARS-CoV-2 infection that PCR confirmed. CDR1 and CDR2 (germline): SNHLY, FYNNEI. The CDR3 has 13 residues. Trimming removed 7 bases from V and 4 bases from J, with 13 bases in between. Method: immunoSEQ multiplex PCR; TCRdb's copy keeps in-frame clones and lacks some. The data hold around 30,000 clones, with around 79% observed a single time. The data originate from a study of vaccination effects on CD4 cells after COVID-19.

The source of this sequence is a human donor who had a prior SARS-CoV-2 infection. The chain employs TRBV2 and TRBJ1-1; D possibly corresponds to TRBD1 (6 bases). Here the sequenced sample was CD4+ T cells from PBMCs cultured with HCoV-NL63 spike peptides, taken before COVID-19 vaccination. The CDR3 spells CASNRAAGTEAFF. The CDR3 DNA reads as TGTGCCAGCAACAGGGCGGCTGGCACTGAAGCTTTCTTT.